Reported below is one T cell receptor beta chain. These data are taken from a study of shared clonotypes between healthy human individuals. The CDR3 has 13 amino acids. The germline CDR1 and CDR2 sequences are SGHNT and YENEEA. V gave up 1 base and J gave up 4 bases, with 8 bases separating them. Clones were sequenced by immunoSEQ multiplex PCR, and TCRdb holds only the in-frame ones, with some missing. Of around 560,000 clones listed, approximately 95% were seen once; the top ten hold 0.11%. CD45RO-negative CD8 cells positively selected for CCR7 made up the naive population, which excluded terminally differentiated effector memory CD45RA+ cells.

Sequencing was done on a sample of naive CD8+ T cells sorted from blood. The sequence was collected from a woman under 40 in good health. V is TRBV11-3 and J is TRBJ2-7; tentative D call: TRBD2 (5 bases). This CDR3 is CASSLGEGYEQYF. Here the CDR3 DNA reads TGTGCCAGCAGCTTAGGAGAGGGTTACGAGCAGTACTTC.